This T cell receptor beta chain was profiled in a study of blood T cell repertoires in COVID-19. As for the study in general: COVID-19 samples collected from the United States, Italy and Spain covered acute and convalescent phases. From T cells, B-cell-depleted T cells, or PBMCs came the material, which was cDNA or gDNA.

Germline trimming cut 4 bases from V and 8 bases from J; bases unmatched to any gene: 10. This CDR3 has 15 amino acids. Germline assignment: CDR1 SGHKS and CDR2 YYEKEE (reference sequence). TCRdb keeps only in-frame clones here, not all; method: immunoSEQ multiplex PCR. The data hold roughly 280,000 clones, with around 86% observed a single time. J is TRBJ2-2 and V is TRBV5-5; TRBD2 aligns across 8 bases. Sequencing was carried out using peripheral blood. This TCR derives from a man aged 50-59 years with acute or convalescent COVID-19. The CDR3 loop reads CASSMPGLELGELFF. In DNA form, the CDR3 reads TGTGCCAGCAGCATGCCGGGACTAGAATTAGGGGAGCTGTTTTTT.